One and the same sample provided the 14 T cell receptor beta chains below, sequenced in a study of T-cell reconstitution after alpha-beta-depleted transplantation in children. Unique molecular identifiers were used to barcode this TCRbeta library. In TCRdb, the PCR reads were re-called with MiXCR into one record per CDR3 protein. The table shows 200,000 to 250,000 distinct CDR3 sequences, with about 7% occurring only once. Sequences were derived from PBMCs, sampled before TCRalphabeta/CD19-depleted stem cell transplant. These receptors were taken from a boy aged 2 to 10 with acute lymphoblastic leukemia, due to receive a stem cell transplant.

This clonotype was recorded at least ten times. A much more abundant neighbour one base away suggests this may be a read error. This chain connects TRBV6-2 or TRBV6-3 to TRBJ1-1; D is unclear. Germline CDR1 reads MNHEY; CDR2 reads SVGEGT. V was clipped by 4 bases and J by 1 base, with 1 base between them. This CDR3 is 11 amino acids long. The CDR3 coding sequence is TGTGCCAGCAGTTGGAACACTGAAGCTTTCTTT. Encoded protein: CASSWNTEAFF.

V and J are TRBV11-2 and TRBJ2-5; maybe TRBD1 (6 bases). In germline, CDR1 is SGHAT, CDR2 FQNNGV. The CDR3 is made up of 17 amino acids. Trimming shortened V by 1 base and J by 2 bases, and 17 bases separated the two germline ends. For the CDR3, the DNA is TGTGCCAGCAGCTTAGGTGTGGGGGCGAACCCTCAAGAGACCCAGTACTTC. It is translated as CASSLGVGANPQETQYF.

This clonotype was seen many times. This CDR3 reads CSAEPDGNQPQHF. CDR3 DNA: TGCAGTGCTGAACCCGACGGCAATCAGCCCCAGCATTTT. This rearrangement joins TRBV20-1 to TRBJ1-5, with D uncertain. Germline V gene lookup returns CDR1 DFQATT and CDR2 SNEGSKA (reference sequence). V was pared by 5 bases and J by 2 bases, with 10 bases between. This CDR3 is built from 13 residues.

This clonotype was counted many times. This chain links TRBV7-8 with TRBJ2-6, with TRBD1 identical over 9 bases. The V gene's germline CDR1 is SGHVS and CDR2 FQNEAQ. The trim removed 6 bases at V and 2 bases at J, leaving 8 bases unmatched. The CDR3 is made up of 17 amino acids. The CDR3 sequence is CASSYATGGAGANVLTF. CDR3 bases: TGTGCCAGCAGTTACGCCACAGGGGGCGCTGGGGCCAACGTCCTGACTTTC.

This clonotype was seen at least ten times. The V call is TRBV29-1, the J call TRBJ2-6; no reliable D call. Germline CDR1 reads SQVTM; CDR2 reads ANQGSEA. With 2 bases removed from V and 0 bases from J, the gap between germline ends came to 8 bases. This CDR3 region has 15 residues. Here the CDR3 DNA reads TGCAGCGTTGAATCCAAAAGCTCTGGGGCCAACGTCCTGACTTTC. Protein sequence: CSVESKSSGANVLTF.

The sample holds a few counts of this clonotype. V gene TRBV29-1 combines with J gene TRBJ2-4; maybe TRBD2 (5 bases). The V gene lost 0 bases and the J gene lost 2 bases, with 17 bases spanning the gap. This CDR3 comprises 17 residues. Germline V gene sequence: CDR1 SQVTM, CDR2 ANQGSEA. DNA of the CDR3: TGCAGCGTTGAAGAGTTCCAGGCGAGGGTATCCAAAAACATTCAGTACTTC. It is translated as CSVEEFQARVSKNIQYF.

This clonotype came up many times. This chain links TRBV5-1 with TRBJ2-7, with no clear D. Trimming took 0 bases from V and 2 from J, leaving 9 bases between them. The CDR3 sequence is 14 residues long. The germline V gene encodes CDR1 SGHRS and CDR2 YFSETQ. Written as DNA, the CDR3 is TGCGCCAGCAGCTTGGTCCGACCTCCCTACGAGCAGTACTTC. Translated, it gives CASSLVRPPYEQYF. Supplemented by reference TRBV5-1 and TRBJ2-7, the full variable domain reads KAGVTQTPRYLIKTRGQQVTLSCSPISGHRSVSWYQQTPGQGLQFLFEYFSETQRNKGNFPGRFSGRQFSNSRSEMNVSTLELGDSALYLCASSLVRPPYEQYFGPGTRLTVT.

The CDR3 loop reads CASSVSTGYIQYF. In DNA, the CDR3 is TGTGCCAGCAGTGTCTCTACAGGATACATTCAGTACTTC. The chain couples TRBV2 to TRBJ2-4, with D possibly TRBD1 on 5 matching bases. This CDR3 is built from 13 residues. Germline assignment: CDR1 SNHLY and CDR2 FYNNEI. The germline V and J ends were trimmed by 4 bases and 8 bases, with 12 bases remaining between them.

A few counts support this clonotype. V and J are TRBV5-8 and TRBJ2-7; 13 bases agree with TRBD2. The CDR3 runs 16 residues. J lost 3 bases, V lost 2 bases, and 5 bases had no gene match. The V gene's germline CDR1 is SGHTS and CDR2 YDEGEE. Here the CDR3 reads CASSFPGLAGDYEQYF. The CDR3 coding sequence is TGTGCCAGCAGCTTCCCCGGACTAGCGGGAGACTACGAGCAGTACTTC.

This clonotype was observed many times. This chain joins TRBV4-2 and TRBJ1-6; 8 bases agree with TRBD1. Per germline, CDR1 LGHNA and CDR2 YNFKEQ. The CDR3 has 16 residues. Trimming removed 0 bases from V and 10 bases from J; junction bases left unmatched: 8. CDR3 sequence: CASSQDPTGVLSPLHF. In DNA form, the CDR3 reads TGTGCCAGCAGCCAAGATCCGACAGGGGTCTTGTCACCCCTCCACTTT.

This clonotype has a count of ten or more. V and J are TRBV7-2 and TRBJ1-1; D ambiguous. Trimming removed 1 base from V and 1 base from J, with 10 bases in between. Per germline, CDR1 SGHTA and CDR2 FQGNSA. The CDR3 has 15 residues. The CDR3, as DNA: TGTGCCAGCAGCTTAGGACCGGACGGGAACACTGAAGCTTTCTTT. Amino acid sequence: CASSLGPDGNTEAFF.

This clonotype has ten or more counts. V is TRBV12-3 or TRBV12-4 and J is TRBJ2-5; 9 bases line up with TRBD1. CDR3 length equals 15 residues. J lost 3 bases, V lost 6 bases, and 8 bases had no gene match. This CDR3 is CASRGQGRAEETQYF. The DNA for the CDR3 is TGTGCCAGCAGAGGACAGGGGAGGGCCGAAGAGACCCAGTACTTC.

This clonotype appeared many times. This chain links TRBV20-1 with TRBJ2-7; the match to TRBD1 covers 8 bases. In germline, CDR1 is DFQATT, CDR2 SNEGSKA (reference sequence). This CDR3 spans 14 amino acids. With V trimmed by 4 bases and J by 2 bases, 7 bases remained unmatched. The CDR3 spells CSAMDRVRPYEQYF. The CDR3 DNA is TGCAGTGCTATGGACAGGGTTCGCCCCTACGAGCAGTACTTC.

This clonotype was observed at least ten times. The chain has TRBV7-9 and TRBJ2-5, with 13 bases matching TRBD2. Trimming removed 5 bases from V and 5 bases from J; junction bases left unmatched: 11. The CDR3 has 17 amino acids. Germline V gene data show CDR1 as SEHNR and CDR2 as FQNEAQ (reference sequence). The CDR3 is CASSVGGLAGVGETQYF. CDR3 nucleotide sequence: TGTGCCAGCAGCGTAGGCGGACTAGCGGGAGTGGGGGAGACCCAGTACTTC.